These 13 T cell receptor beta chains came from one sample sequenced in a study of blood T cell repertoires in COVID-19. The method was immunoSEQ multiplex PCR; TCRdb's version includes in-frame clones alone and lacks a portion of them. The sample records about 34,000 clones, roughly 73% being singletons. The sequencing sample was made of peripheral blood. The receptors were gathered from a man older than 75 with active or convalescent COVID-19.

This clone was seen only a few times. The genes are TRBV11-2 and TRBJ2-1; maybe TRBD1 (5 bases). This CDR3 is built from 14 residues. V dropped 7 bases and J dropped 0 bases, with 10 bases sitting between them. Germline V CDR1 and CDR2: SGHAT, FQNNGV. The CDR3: CASTDRSSYNEQFF. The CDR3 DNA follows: TGTGCCAGCACCGACAGAAGCTCCTACAATGAGCAGTTCTTC.

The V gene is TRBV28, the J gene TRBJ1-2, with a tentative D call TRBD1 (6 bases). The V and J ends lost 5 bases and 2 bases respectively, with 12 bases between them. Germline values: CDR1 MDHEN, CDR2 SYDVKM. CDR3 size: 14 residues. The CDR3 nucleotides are TGTGCCAGCAGTCTTGACAGGATCAACTATGGCTACACCTTC. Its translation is CASSLDRINYGYTF.

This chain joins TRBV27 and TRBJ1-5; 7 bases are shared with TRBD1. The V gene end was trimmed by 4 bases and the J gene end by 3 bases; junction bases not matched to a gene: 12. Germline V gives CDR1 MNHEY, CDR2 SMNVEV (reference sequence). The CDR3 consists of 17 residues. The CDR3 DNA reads TGTGCCAGCAGTTCCTTTCAGCCGACAGGGCCCAATCAGCCCCAGCATTTT. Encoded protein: CASSSFQPTGPNQPQHF.

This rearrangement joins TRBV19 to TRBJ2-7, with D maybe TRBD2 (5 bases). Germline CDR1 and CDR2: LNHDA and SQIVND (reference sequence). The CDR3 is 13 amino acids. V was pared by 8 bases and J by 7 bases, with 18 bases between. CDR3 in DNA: TGTGCCAGTGGGAGACAAGGAGCGAATGAGCAGTACTTC. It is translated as CASGRQGANEQYF. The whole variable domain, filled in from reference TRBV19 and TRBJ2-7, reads DGGITQSPKYLFRKEGQNVTLSCEQNLNHDAMYWYRQDPGQGLRLIYYSQIVNDFQKGDIAEGYSVSREKKESFPLTVTSAQKNPTAFYLCASGRQGANEQYFGPGTRLTVT.

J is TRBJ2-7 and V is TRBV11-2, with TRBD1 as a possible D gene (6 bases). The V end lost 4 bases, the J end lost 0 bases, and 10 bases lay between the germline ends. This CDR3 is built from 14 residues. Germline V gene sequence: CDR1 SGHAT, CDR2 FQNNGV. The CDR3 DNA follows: TGTGCCAGCAGCTGGCGGACAGTCTCCTACGAGCAGTACTTC. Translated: CASSWRTVSYEQYF.

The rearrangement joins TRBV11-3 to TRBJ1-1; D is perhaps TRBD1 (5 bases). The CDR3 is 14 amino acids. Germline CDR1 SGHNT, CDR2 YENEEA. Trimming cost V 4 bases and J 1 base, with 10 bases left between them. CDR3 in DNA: TGTGCCAGCAGCTCCCCCACAGGGAACACTGAAGCTTTCTTT. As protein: CASSSPTGNTEAFF.

This CDR3 reads CASSSYRGSEQFF. CDR3 nucleotide sequence: TGTGCCAGCAGCTCATACAGGGGGAGTGAGCAGTTCTTC. The rearrangement uses TRBV5-5 and TRBJ2-1, with TRBD1 matching over 8 bases. The germline CDR1 and CDR2 sequences are SGHKS and YYEKEE (reference sequence). The trim removed 3 bases at V and 9 bases at J, leaving 5 bases unmatched. This CDR3 contains 13 residues.

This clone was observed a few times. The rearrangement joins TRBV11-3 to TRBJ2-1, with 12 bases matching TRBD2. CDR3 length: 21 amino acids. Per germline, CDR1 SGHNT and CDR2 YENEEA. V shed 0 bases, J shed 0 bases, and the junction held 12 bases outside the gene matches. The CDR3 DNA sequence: TGTGCCAGCAGCTTAGATCTCCCTAGCGGGAGGGCCGGGAGCTCCTACAATGAGCAGTTCTTC. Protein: CASSLDLPSGRAGSSYNEQFF. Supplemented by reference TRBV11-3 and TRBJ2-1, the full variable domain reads EAGVVQSPRYKIIEKKQPVAFWCNPISGHNTLYWYLQNLGQGPELLIRYENEEAVDDSQLPKDRFSAERLKGVDSTLKIQPAELGDSAVYLCASSLDLPSGRAGSSYNEQFFGPGTRLTVL.

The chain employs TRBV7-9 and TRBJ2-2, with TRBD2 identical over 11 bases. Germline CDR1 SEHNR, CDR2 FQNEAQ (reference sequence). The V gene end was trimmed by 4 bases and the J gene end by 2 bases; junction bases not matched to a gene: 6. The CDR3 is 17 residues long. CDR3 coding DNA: TGTGCCAGCAGCTCAAGCCTAGCGGGAGGTAACACCGGGGAGCTGTTTTTT. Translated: CASSSSLAGGNTGELFF.

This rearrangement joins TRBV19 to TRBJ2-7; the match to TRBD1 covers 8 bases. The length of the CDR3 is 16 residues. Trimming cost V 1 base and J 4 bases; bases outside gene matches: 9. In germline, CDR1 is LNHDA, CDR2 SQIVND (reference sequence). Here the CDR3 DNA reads TGTGCCAGTAGTATAGCCGCGGCAGGGGGCGAGTACGAGCAGTACTTC. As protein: CASSIAAAGGEYEQYF.

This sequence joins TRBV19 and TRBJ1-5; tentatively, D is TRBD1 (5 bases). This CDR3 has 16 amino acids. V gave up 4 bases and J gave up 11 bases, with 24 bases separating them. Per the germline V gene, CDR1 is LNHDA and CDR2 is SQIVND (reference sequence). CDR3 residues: CASSNHRLFSKGSQHF. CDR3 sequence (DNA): TGTGCCAGTAGTAACCACCGTTTATTTTCCAAGGGGTCCCAGCATTTT.

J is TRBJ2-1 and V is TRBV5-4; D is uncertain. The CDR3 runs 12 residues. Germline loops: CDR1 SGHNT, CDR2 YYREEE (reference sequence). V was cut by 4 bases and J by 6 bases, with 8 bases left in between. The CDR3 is CASSPDFNEQFF. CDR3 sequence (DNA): TGTGCCAGCAGCCCCGACTTCAATGAGCAGTTCTTC.

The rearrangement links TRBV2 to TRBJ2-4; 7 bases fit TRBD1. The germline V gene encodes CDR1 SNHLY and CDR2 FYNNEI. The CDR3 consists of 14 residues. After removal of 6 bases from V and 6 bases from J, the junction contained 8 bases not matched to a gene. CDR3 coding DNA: TGTGCCAGCAGGGGGACAGCCGAGGTAAACATTCAGTACTTC. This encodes CASRGTAEVNIQYF. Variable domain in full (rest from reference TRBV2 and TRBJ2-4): EPEVTQTPSHQVTQMGQEVILRCVPISNHLYFYWYRQILGQKVEFLVSFYNNEISEKSEIFDDQFSVERPDGSNFTLKIRSTKLEDSAMYFCASRGTAEVNIQYFGAGTRLSVL.